This record looks at one T cell receptor (beta chain) sequence and its context. Antigen unknown. The data were obtained in a study of T cell repertoires in cytomegalovirus infection. Background on the study: Indications of both CMV infection and matching HLA type were provided by public TCR beta signatures. Study-wide findings and caveats: Adding up the frequency of public TCR beta families identified people who carried CMV plus the relevant HLA. The ex vivo response was dominated by HLA-C-restricted CMV-specific TCR beta clonotypes.

The CDR3 has 13 amino acids. Germline V CDR1 and CDR2: DFQATT, SNEGSKA (reference sequence). V was cut by 6 bases and J by 2 bases, with 13 bases left in between. TCRdb reprocessed the reads via MiXCR and lists one record per CDR3 protein. Among roughly 500,000 distinct CDR3 sequences listed, around 11% were seen once. The sequenced sample was PBMCs. The chain uses TRBV20-1 and TRBJ1-1, with D unclear. The origin of this receptor is a human donor in good health (CMV status not recorded). Some clones in this sample may be carry-over from other donors' samples. CDR3 bases: TGCAGTGCGCCTCCAGCAGCTAACACTGAAGCTTTCTTT. Its protein product is CSAPPAANTEAFF.